Following are 18 T cell receptor beta chains from one sample sequenced in a study of blood T cell repertoires in COVID-19. Using immunoSEQ multiplex PCR, the repertoire was profiled, and TCRdb retains in-frame clones only, with some absent. Of 15,000 to 20,000 clones detected, 85% to 90% appear once; the ten largest clones hold around 29%. Sequencing input: peripheral blood. The receptors were gathered from a woman of 80 years or more with COVID-19, enrolled during active disease.

This clone was counted once. V gene TRBV19 combines with J gene TRBJ2-7, with D perhaps matching TRBD2 (5 bases). V gave up 2 bases and J gave up 0 bases, with 11 bases separating them. Germline CDR1 LNHDA, CDR2 SQIVND (reference sequence). The CDR3 has 15 residues. The CDR3 bases are TGTGCCAGTAGTATAAGGACTGGGAGCTCCTACGAGCAGTACTTC. It encodes CASSIRTGSSYEQYF. Supplemented by reference TRBV19 and TRBJ2-7, the full variable domain reads DGGITQSPKYLFRKEGQNVTLSCEQNLNHDAMYWYRQDPGQGLRLIYYSQIVNDFQKGDIAEGYSVSREKKESFPLTVTSAQKNPTAFYLCASSIRTGSSYEQYFGPGTRLTVT.

The chain recombines TRBV9 with TRBJ2-3, with D unclear. The germline V and J ends were trimmed by 0 bases and 2 bases, with 7 bases remaining between them. The V gene's germline CDR1 is SGDLS and CDR2 YYNGEE. The length of the CDR3 is 14 residues. The CDR3 region has the DNA TGTGCCAGCAGCGTAGCCCCTCTCACAGATACGCAGTATTTT. It specifies CASSVAPLTDTQYF.

V usage is TRBV9 and J usage is TRBJ2-1; D is unresolved. The CDR3 loop spans 15 amino acids. Trimming cost V 4 bases and J 3 bases, with 14 bases left between them. From germline, CDR1 is SGDLS and CDR2 YYNGEE. The CDR3 is CASSSSLVNYNEQFF. The CDR3 DNA reads TGTGCCAGCAGCTCATCTCTAGTAAACTACAATGAGCAGTTCTTC.

This clone was found once. This chain connects TRBV19 to TRBJ1-3; 7 bases fit TRBD1. Germline trimming cut 3 bases from V and 2 bases from J; bases unmatched to any gene: 7. Germline V lookup: CDR1 LNHDA, CDR2 SQIVND (reference sequence). The CDR3 has 16 amino acids. The CDR3 DNA follows: TGTGCCAGTAGTATTTCTACAACAGGGGCTGGAAACACCATATATTTT. Translating gives CASSISTTGAGNTIYF.

This clone is a singleton in its sample. The chain uses TRBV5-1 and TRBJ1-1; D is perhaps TRBD1 (5 bases). Germline assignment: CDR1 SGHRS and CDR2 YFSETQ. V was clipped by 3 bases and J by 1 base, with 10 bases between them. This CDR3 is built from 14 residues. CDR3 in amino acids: CASSSLTGNTEAFF. Here the CDR3 DNA reads TGCGCCAGCAGCTCATTAACAGGGAACACTGAAGCTTTCTTT.

J is TRBJ2-7 and V is TRBV18, with 7 bases lining up with TRBD2. With 3 bases clipped from V and 5 bases from J, the junction kept 10 bases outside the gene matches. The CDR3 spans 15 residues. Germline V lookup: CDR1 KGHSH, CDR2 LQKENI. This chain's CDR3 is CASSPSGGIRDEQYF. CDR3 DNA: TGTGCCAGCTCACCCTCCGGGGGGATAAGGGACGAGCAGTACTTC.

This clone has only one observation. The chain is built from TRBV10-3 and TRBJ1-2, with D unresolved. The CDR3 covers 13 residues. Trimming pared 2 bases from V and 4 bases from J, leaving 8 bases between. Germline V gene lookup returns CDR1 ENHRY and CDR2 SYGVKD. The DNA for the CDR3 is TGTGCCATCAGTGAGACGGGGAGCTATGGCTACACCTTC. Translation gives CAISETGSYGYTF.

J is TRBJ2-3 and V is TRBV5-4; TRBD2 agrees at 8 bases. Trimming took 5 bases from V and 3 from J; bases not matched to a gene: 11. CDR1 is SGHNT, CDR2 YYREEE, per germline (reference sequence). The length of the CDR3 is 16 residues. This CDR3 is CASRRSGSGGTDTQYF. The CDR3 coding sequence is TGTGCCAGCAGACGGAGCGGGAGCGGTGGGACAGATACGCAGTATTTT.

The chain joins TRBV14 to TRBJ1-4; weak D call: TRBD1 (5 bases). The CDR3 runs 15 residues. The germline CDR1 and CDR2 sequences are SGHDN and FVKESK. V was trimmed by 4 bases and J by 0 bases, leaving 9 bases between them. The CDR3 region has the DNA TGTGCCAGCAGCCGGAAACAGGCAACTAATGAAAAACTGTTTTTT. Protein sequence: CASSRKQATNEKLFF.

The chain links TRBV3-1 (or the pseudogene TRBV3-2) to TRBJ2-3, with D possibly TRBD2 on 6 matching bases. This CDR3 has 16 amino acids. Germline CDR1 LGHDT, CDR2 YNNKEL (reference sequence). V was pared by 3 bases and J by 9 bases, with 22 bases between. The CDR3 coding sequence is TGTGCCAGCAGCCATAATCCTGGGGGGTACGGGACCACGCAGTATTTT. Encoded protein: CASSHNPGGYGTTQYF.

The chain joins TRBV5-1 to TRBJ1-2; TRBD1 matches 10 bases. This CDR3 is built from 15 residues. Unmatched junction bases numbered 3, after V lost 4 bases and J lost 0 bases. Germline values: CDR1 SGHRS, CDR2 YFSETQ. In DNA form, the CDR3 reads TGCGCCAGCAGCCCGGGGACAGGGGCTAACTATGGCTACACCTTC. This encodes CASSPGTGANYGYTF.

The chain recombines TRBV18 with TRBJ2-7; no reliable D call. This CDR3 region has 11 residues. Germline CDR1 KGHSH, CDR2 LQKENI. Trimming took 6 bases from V and 0 from J, leaving 3 bases between them. The CDR3 coding sequence is TGTGCCAGCTCCCTCTCCTACGAGCAGTACTTC. This translates into CASSLSYEQYF. The variable domain in full, completed from reference TRBV18 and TRBJ2-7, reads NAGVMQNPRHLVRRRGQEARLRCSPMKGHSHVYWYRQLPEEGLKFMVYLQKENIIDESGMPKERFSAEFPKEGPSILRIQQVVRGDSAAYFCASSLSYEQYFGPGTRLTVT.

The V gene is TRBV4-2, the J gene TRBJ1-4; D is perhaps TRBD1 (5 bases). Deletions cut 0 bases from V and 2 bases from J, with 13 bases between. This CDR3 has 17 amino acids. Per the germline V gene, CDR1 is LGHNA and CDR2 is YNFKEQ. The CDR3 region is CASSQEEARGTNEKLFF. For the CDR3, the DNA is TGTGCCAGCAGCCAAGAAGAGGCGCGGGGCACTAATGAAAAACTGTTTTTT.

The sample holds one count of this clone. The chain employs TRBV10-3 and TRBJ2-1, with D possibly being TRBD2 (6 bases). The length of the CDR3 is 11 residues. Trimming removed 6 bases from V and 10 bases from J, with 10 bases in between. CDR1 is ENHRY, CDR2 SYGVKD, per germline. CDR3 loop: CAISPGREQFF. The CDR3 DNA follows: TGTGCCATCAGCCCGGGGAGGGAGCAGTTCTTC.

The chain links TRBV9 to TRBJ1-3; 8 nucleotides align to TRBD1. CDR3 size: 15 residues. CDR1 and CDR2 (germline): SGDLS, YYNGEE. Trimming took 2 bases from V and 4 from J; bases not matched to a gene: 5. The CDR3 is CASSVSRGPGNTIYF. The CDR3, as DNA: TGTGCCAGCAGCGTTTCCAGGGGGCCAGGAAACACCATATATTTT. The variable domain in full, completed from reference TRBV9 and TRBJ1-3, reads DSGVTQTPKHLITATGQRVTLRCSPRSGDLSVYWYQQSLDQGLQFLIQYYNGEERAKGNILERFSAQQFPDLHSELNLSSLELGDSALYFCASSVSRGPGNTIYFGEGSWLTVV.

The CDR3 DNA sequence: TGCGCCAGCAGCCAAGGTGGACTTCGAGATGGTGCGCAGTATTTT. This gives the protein CASSQGGLRDGAQYF. The rearrangement joins TRBV4-1 to TRBJ2-3; maybe TRBD2 (5 bases). Germline V gene lookup returns CDR1 MGHRA and CDR2 YSYEKL. The CDR3 length is 15 residues. V was clipped by 1 base and J by 10 bases, with 18 bases between them.

The chain links TRBV7-2 to TRBJ1-1; 9 positions match TRBD1. Germline-derived CDR1 and CDR2 are SGHTA and FQGNSA. V shed 6 bases and J 2 bases; nucleotides not matched to a gene: 7. This CDR3 contains 15 residues. This CDR3 reads CASSVQGARNTEAFF. The CDR3 coding sequence is TGTGCCAGCAGTGTACAGGGGGCGAGAAACACTGAAGCTTTCTTT. The variable domain in full, with the rest retrieved from reference TRBV7-2 and TRBJ1-1, is GAGVSQSPSNKVTEKGKDVELRCDPISGHTALYWYRQSLGQGLEFLIYFQGNSAPDKSGLPSDRFSAERTGGSVSTLTIQRTQQEDSAVYLCASSVQGARNTEAFFGQGTRLTVV.

V is TRBV9 and J is TRBJ1-1; D not certain. Germline assignment: CDR1 SGDLS and CDR2 YYNGEE. Deletions cut 3 bases from V and 1 base from J, with 7 bases between. The CDR3 consists of 13 residues. CDR3 nucleotides: TGTGCCAGCAGCGCGGAGTCGAACACTGAAGCTTTCTTT. Amino acids: CASSAESNTEAFF.